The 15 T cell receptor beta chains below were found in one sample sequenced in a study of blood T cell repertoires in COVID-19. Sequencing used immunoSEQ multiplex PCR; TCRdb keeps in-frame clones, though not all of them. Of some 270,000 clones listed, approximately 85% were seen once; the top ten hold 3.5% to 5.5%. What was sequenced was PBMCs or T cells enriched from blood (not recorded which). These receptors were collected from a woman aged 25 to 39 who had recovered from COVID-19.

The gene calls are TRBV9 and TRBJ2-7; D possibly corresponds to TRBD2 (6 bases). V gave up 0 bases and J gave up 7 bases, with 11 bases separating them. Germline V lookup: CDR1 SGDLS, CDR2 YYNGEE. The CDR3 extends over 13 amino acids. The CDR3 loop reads CASSVGGAGEQYF. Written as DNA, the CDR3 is TGTGCCAGCAGCGTAGGCGGGGCGGGGGAGCAGTACTTC.

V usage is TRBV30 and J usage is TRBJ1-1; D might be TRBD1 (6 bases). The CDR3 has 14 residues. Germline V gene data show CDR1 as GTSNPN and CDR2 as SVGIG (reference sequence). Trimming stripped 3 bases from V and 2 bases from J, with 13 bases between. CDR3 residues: CAWRGWGPNTEAFF. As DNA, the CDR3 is TGTGCCTGGAGAGGATGGGGGCCCAACACTGAAGCTTTCTTT.

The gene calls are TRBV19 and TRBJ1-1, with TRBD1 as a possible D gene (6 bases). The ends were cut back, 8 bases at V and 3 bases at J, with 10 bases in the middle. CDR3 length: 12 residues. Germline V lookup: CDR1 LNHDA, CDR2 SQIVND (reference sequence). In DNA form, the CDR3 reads TGTGCCAGTCACAGGGCGGACACTGAAGCTTTCTTT. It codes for CASHRADTEAFF.

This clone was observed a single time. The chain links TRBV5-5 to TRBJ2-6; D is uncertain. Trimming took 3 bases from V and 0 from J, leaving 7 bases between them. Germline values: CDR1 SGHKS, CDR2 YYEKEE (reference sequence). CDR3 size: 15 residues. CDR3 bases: TGTGCCAGCAGCTCTCTCCGCTCTGGGGCCAACGTCCTGACTTTC. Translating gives CASSSLRSGANVLTF.

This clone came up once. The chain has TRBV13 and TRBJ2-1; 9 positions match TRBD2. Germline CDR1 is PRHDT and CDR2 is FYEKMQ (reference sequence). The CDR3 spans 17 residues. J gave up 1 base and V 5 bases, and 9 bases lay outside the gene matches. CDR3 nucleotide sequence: TGTGCCAGCAGCCTGGCCCATAGCGGGAGATCCTACAATGAGCAGTTCTTC. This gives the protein CASSLAHSGRSYNEQFF.

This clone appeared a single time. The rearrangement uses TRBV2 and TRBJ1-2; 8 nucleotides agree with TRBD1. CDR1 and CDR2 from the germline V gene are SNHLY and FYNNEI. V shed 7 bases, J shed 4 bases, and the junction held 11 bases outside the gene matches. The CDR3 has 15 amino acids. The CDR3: CASIQGQGSFYGYTF. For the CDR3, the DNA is TGTGCCAGCATCCAAGGACAGGGTAGCTTCTATGGCTACACCTTC. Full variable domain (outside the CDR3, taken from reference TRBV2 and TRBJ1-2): EPEVTQTPSHQVTQMGQEVILRCVPISNHLYFYWYRQILGQKVEFLVSFYNNEISEKSEIFDDQFSVERPDGSNFTLKIRSTKLEDSAMYFCASIQGQGSFYGYTFGSGTRLTVV.

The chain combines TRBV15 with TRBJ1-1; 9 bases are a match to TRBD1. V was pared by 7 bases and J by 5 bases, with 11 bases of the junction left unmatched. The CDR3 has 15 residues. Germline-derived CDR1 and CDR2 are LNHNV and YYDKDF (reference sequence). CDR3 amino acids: CATNNHRGLRTEAFF. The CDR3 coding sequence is TGTGCCACCAACAATCACAGGGGGCTTCGAACTGAAGCTTTCTTT.

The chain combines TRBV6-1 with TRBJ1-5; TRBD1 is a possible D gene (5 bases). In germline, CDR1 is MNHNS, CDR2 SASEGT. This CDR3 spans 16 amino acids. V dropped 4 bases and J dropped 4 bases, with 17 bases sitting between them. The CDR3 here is CASSGPGGPGNQPQHF. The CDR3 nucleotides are TGTGCCAGCAGTGGGCCCGGGGGACCGGGAAATCAGCCCCAGCATTTT.

The chain's CDR3 is CASSTGQGYSPLHF. CDR3 nucleotide sequence: TGTGCCAGTAGTACCGGACAGGGGTATTCACCCCTCCACTTT. V is TRBV19 and J is TRBJ1-6; 9 bases agree with TRBD1. Germline V gene data show CDR1 as LNHDA and CDR2 as SQIVND (reference sequence). The CDR3 consists of 14 residues. After removal of 4 bases from V and 8 bases from J, the junction contained 3 bases not matched to a gene. The whole variable domain, remainder taken from reference TRBV19 and TRBJ1-6, is DGGITQSPKYLFRKEGQNVTLSCEQNLNHDAMYWYRQDPGQGLRLIYYSQIVNDFQKGDIAEGYSVSREKKESFPLTVTSAQKNPTAFYLCASSTGQGYSPLHFGNGTRLTVT.

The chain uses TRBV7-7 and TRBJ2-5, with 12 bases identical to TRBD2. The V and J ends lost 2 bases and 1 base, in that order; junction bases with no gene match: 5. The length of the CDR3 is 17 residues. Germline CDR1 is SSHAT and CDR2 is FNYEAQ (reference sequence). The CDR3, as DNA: TGTGCCAGCAGCTTACACGGACTAGCGGGACCCCAAGAGACCCAGTACTTC. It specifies CASSLHGLAGPQETQYF.

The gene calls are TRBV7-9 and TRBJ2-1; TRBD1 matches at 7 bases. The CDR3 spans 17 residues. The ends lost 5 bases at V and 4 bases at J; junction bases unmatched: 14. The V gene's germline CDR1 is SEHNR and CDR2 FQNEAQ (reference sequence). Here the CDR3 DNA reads TGTGCCAGCAGCCCTAGCCAAAGGGGGCCTAAATACAATGAGCAGTTCTTC. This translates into CASSPSQRGPKYNEQFF.

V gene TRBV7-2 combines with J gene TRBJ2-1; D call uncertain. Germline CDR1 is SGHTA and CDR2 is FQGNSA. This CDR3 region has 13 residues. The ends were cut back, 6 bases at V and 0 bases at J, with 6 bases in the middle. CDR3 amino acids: CASSSFSYNEQFF. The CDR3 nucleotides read TGTGCCAGCAGTTCCTTCTCCTACAATGAGCAGTTCTTC.

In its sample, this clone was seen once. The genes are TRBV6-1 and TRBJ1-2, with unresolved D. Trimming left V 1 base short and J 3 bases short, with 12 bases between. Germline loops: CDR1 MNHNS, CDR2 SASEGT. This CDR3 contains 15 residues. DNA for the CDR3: TGTGCCAGCAGTGAAGGCGTGATCGCACACTATGGCTACACCTTC. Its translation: CASSEGVIAHYGYTF.

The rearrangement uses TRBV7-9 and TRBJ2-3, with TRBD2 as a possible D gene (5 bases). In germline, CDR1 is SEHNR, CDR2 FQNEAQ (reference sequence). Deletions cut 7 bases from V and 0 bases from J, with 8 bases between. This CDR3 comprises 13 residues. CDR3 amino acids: CASKLVSTDTQYF. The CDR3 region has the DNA TGTGCCAGCAAACTAGTAAGCACAGATACGCAGTATTTT.

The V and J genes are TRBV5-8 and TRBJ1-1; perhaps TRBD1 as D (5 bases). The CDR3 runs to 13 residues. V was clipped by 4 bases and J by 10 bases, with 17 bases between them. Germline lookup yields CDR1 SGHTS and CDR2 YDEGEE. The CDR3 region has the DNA TGTGCCAGCAGCCGACCCCGTGGGGCGCGAGCTTTCTTT. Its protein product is CASSRPRGARAFF.